The 2 T cell receptor beta chains below all came from one sample that was sequenced in a study of shared clonotypes between healthy human individuals. Profiled with immunoSEQ multiplex PCR; TCRdb holds only in-frame clones, not every one. The sample consists of roughly 2,000,000 clones, just over 90% of them appearing once. Naive CD8 cells lacked CD45RO and underwent positive selection for CCR7, leaving out terminally differentiated effector memory CD45RA+ cells. The sample taken for sequencing was naive CD8+ T cells from PBMCs. Receptors originate from a man younger than 35 in good health. Some clones in this sample may be carry-over from other donors' samples.

This clone was seen a few times. This chain links TRBV27 with TRBJ1-5; the D gene is possibly TRBD1 (6 bases). The CDR3 has 15 residues. V lost 4 bases and J 0 bases, leaving 10 bases between the germline ends. Germline CDR1 and CDR2: MNHEY and SMNVEV (reference sequence). This CDR3 is CASSSGQNSNQPQHF. CDR3 DNA sequence: TGTGCCAGCAGTTCTGGACAGAATAGCAATCAGCCCCAGCATTTT.

The chain combines TRBV7-8 with TRBJ2-1; TRBD2 aligns across 15 bases. This CDR3 is 17 amino acids long. Germline lookup yields CDR1 SGHVS and CDR2 FQNEAQ. The J segment lost 7 bases and the V segment lost 3 bases, leaving 7 bases of the junction unmatched. The chain's CDR3 is CASSFGLAGGPKNEQFF. In nucleotides, the CDR3 is TGTGCCAGCAGCTTCGGACTAGCGGGAGGGCCAAAGAATGAGCAGTTCTTC.